A selection of T cell receptor beta chains follows, all from one sample in a study of OX40 agonist ivuxolimab in advanced cancers. Sequencing was performed with immunoSEQ multiplex PCR; in TCRdb, only in-frame clones are kept and a portion is missing. The sample has tens of thousands of clones, about 81% seen once. The sample consisted of CD4+ or CD8+ T cells sorted from blood, taken in a trial of the OX40 agonist ivuxolimab. The receptors here all came from an adult with an advanced solid tumor such as melanoma, head and neck, liver or kidney cancer. The CDR3 runs from the conserved cysteine through the conserved F or W. A D gene is named only where the DNA matches it firmly. The size entry is marked missing in some rows and otherwise reads once, few, many or a size class.

v_call: TRBV9
d_call: NA
j_call: TRBJ2-2
clone_size: NA
cdr3_nt: TGTGCCAGCAGCGTAGTTCGGAGCCCTTTTTACGGGGAGCTGTTTTTT
cdr3_aa: CASSVVRSPFYGELFF

v_call: TRBV7-9
d_call: NA
j_call: TRBJ2-1
clone_size: NA
cdr3_nt: TGTGCCAGCAGCACCAACAGGAAGCCCTACAATGAGCAGTTCTTC
cdr3_aa: CASSTNRKPYNEQFF

v_call: TRBV27
d_call: NA
j_call: TRBJ2-1
clone_size: NA
cdr3_nt: TGTGCCAGCAGTTTTTTAGGGGATGGGGATTTTAATGAGCAGTTCTTC
cdr3_aa: CASSFLGDGDFNEQFF

v_call: TRBV7-9
d_call: TRBD1
j_call: TRBJ2-3
clone_size: NA
cdr3_nt: TGTGCCAGCAGCTTAGGTCGTGGACAGGGGGCAGATACGCAGTATTTT
cdr3_aa: CASSLGRGQGADTQYF

v_call: TRBV7-7
d_call: NA
j_call: TRBJ2-7
clone_size: NA
cdr3_nt: TGTGCCAGCAGCTTATCAGGACTCCTGGACGAGCAGTACTTC
cdr3_aa: CASSLSGLLDEQYF

v_call: TRBV5-6
d_call: NA
j_call: TRBJ1-2
clone_size: NA
cdr3_nt: TGTGCCAGCAGCTTGGGAGGGGGCTATGGCTACACCTTC
cdr3_aa: CASSLGGGYGYTF

v_call: TRBV7-9
d_call: NA
j_call: TRBJ1-4
clone_size: NA
cdr3_nt: TGTGCCAGCAGGACCGTTAATGAAAAACTGTTTTTT
cdr3_aa: CASRTVNEKLFF

v_call: TRBV11-2
d_call: NA
j_call: TRBJ2-5
clone_size: NA
cdr3_nt: TGTGCCAGCAGCTTAAACCTCCAAGAGACCCAGTACTTC
cdr3_aa: CASSLNLQETQYF

v_call: TRBV5-1
d_call: NA
j_call: TRBJ1-2
clone_size: NA
cdr3_nt: TGCGCCAGCAGCTTGGCCAGCATCTCCGGCTACACCTTC
cdr3_aa: CASSLASISGYTF

v_call: TRBV19
d_call: NA
j_call: TRBJ1-3
clone_size: NA
cdr3_nt: TGTGCCAGTAGTATTGGCGGGGCTGGAAACACCATATATTTT
cdr3_aa: CASSIGGAGNTIYF

v_call: TRBV11-2
d_call: TRBD1
j_call: TRBJ1-5
clone_size: NA
cdr3_nt: TGTGCCAGCAGCCATAACAGGGGAGGGGATCAGCCCCAGCATTTT
cdr3_aa: CASSHNRGGDQPQHF

v_call: TRBV6-4
d_call: NA
j_call: TRBJ1-1
clone_size: NA
cdr3_nt: TGTGCCAGCAGTGACTCTGGGAGAGGGAACACTGAAGCTTTCTTT
cdr3_aa: CASSDSGRGNTEAFF

v_call: TRBV2
d_call: TRBD2
j_call: TRBJ2-2
clone_size: NA
cdr3_nt: TGTGCCAGCAGGGACCCTAGCGGAAATCCGAACACCGGGGAGCTGTTTTTT
cdr3_aa: CASRDPSGNPNTGELFF

v_call: TRBV18
d_call: TRBD1
j_call: TRBJ1-5
clone_size: NA
cdr3_nt: TGTGCCAGCTCCCTGGACAGGGGGGCGGATGAAAAGCATTTT
cdr3_aa: CASSLDRGADEKHF

v_call: TRBV19
d_call: NA
j_call: TRBJ1-4
clone_size: NA
cdr3_nt: TGTGCCAGTAACCCCACAGGTCTTACCATACTATCCGAAAAACTGTTTTTT
cdr3_aa: CASNPTGLTILSEKLFF

v_call: TRBV28
d_call: TRBD1
j_call: TRBJ2-2
clone_size: NA
cdr3_nt: TGTGCCAGCAGTTGGCCGGGACAGGGTGCTGGAACCGGGGAGCTGTTTTTT
cdr3_aa: CASSWPGQGAGTGELFF

v_call: TRBV2
d_call: NA
j_call: TRBJ2-3
clone_size: NA
cdr3_nt: TGTGCCAGCAGGGTTCCGGGCGGTCCAGCAGATACGCAGTATTTT
cdr3_aa: CASRVPGGPADTQYF

v_call: TRBV7-8
d_call: NA
j_call: TRBJ2-2
clone_size: few
cdr3_nt: TGTGCCGAGCCTAGTTTGGGGGGGGAGCTGTTTTTT
cdr3_aa: CAEPSLGGELFF

v_call: TRBV6-1
d_call: NA
j_call: TRBJ1-1
clone_size: NA
cdr3_nt: TGTGCCAGCAGTTTGATCGGTGTTACTGAAGCTTTCTTT
cdr3_aa: CASSLIGVTEAFF

v_call: TRBV14
d_call: TRBD2
j_call: TRBJ2-1
clone_size: NA
cdr3_nt: TGTGCCAGCAGCCAAGAGACTAGCGATGAGCAGTTCTTC
cdr3_aa: CASSQETSDEQFF

v_call: TRBV6-6
d_call: NA
j_call: TRBJ2-2
clone_size: NA
cdr3_nt: TGTGCCAGCAGTTACTCGATGGGGGTGGGGGAGCTGTTTTTT
cdr3_aa: CASSYSMGVGELFF

v_call: TRBV10-1
d_call: NA
j_call: TRBJ2-3
clone_size: NA
cdr3_nt: TGCGCCAGCAGTGAGCTAACGACAGGCACAGATACGCAGTATTTT
cdr3_aa: CASSELTTGTDTQYF

v_call: TRBV7-6
d_call: NA
j_call: TRBJ2-1
clone_size: NA
cdr3_nt: TGTGCCAGCAGCTTAGGGGGTAGGTTACCAAGAAATGAGCAGTTCTTC
cdr3_aa: CASSLGGRLPRNEQFF

v_call: TRBV11-2
d_call: TRBD1
j_call: TRBJ2-2
clone_size: once
cdr3_nt: TGTGCCAGCAGTCCACCGGGACAGAGAAACACCGGGGAGCTGTTTTTT
cdr3_aa: CASSPPGQRNTGELFF

v_call: TRBV9
d_call: NA
j_call: TRBJ2-1
clone_size: NA
cdr3_nt: TGTGCCAGCAGCGTAGGCCCTCAGGAGTACAATGAGCAGTTCTTC
cdr3_aa: CASSVGPQEYNEQFF

v_call: TRBV7-6
d_call: NA
j_call: TRBJ2-2
clone_size: NA
cdr3_nt: TGTGCCAGCAGCCCACACCTTCGGGAGCTGTTTTTT
cdr3_aa: CASSPHLRELFF

v_call: TRBV4-1
d_call: NA
j_call: TRBJ2-7
clone_size: NA
cdr3_nt: TGCGCCAGCAGCCAAGATGCGGGGTTCTACGAGCAGTACTTC
cdr3_aa: CASSQDAGFYEQYF

v_call: TRBV29-1
d_call: TRBD2
j_call: TRBJ2-7
clone_size: NA
cdr3_nt: TGCAGCGTTGAAGATCGGGCTTACTCTGCGGGGAGGGGTTTCTACGAGCAGTACTTC
cdr3_aa: CSVEDRAYSAGRGFYEQYF

v_call: TRBV27
d_call: NA
j_call: TRBJ1-4
clone_size: NA
cdr3_nt: TGTGCCAGCAGTTCCGTAGAGGGCGGACGTGAAAAACTGTTTTTT
cdr3_aa: CASSSVEGGREKLFF

v_call: TRBV27
d_call: TRBD2
j_call: TRBJ2-2
clone_size: NA
cdr3_nt: TGTGCCAGCAGTTTATTCGGGGGGACTAGCGGGAACACCGGGGAGCTGTTTTTT
cdr3_aa: CASSLFGGTSGNTGELFF

v_call: TRBV7-6
d_call: NA
j_call: TRBJ2-7
clone_size: NA
cdr3_nt: TGTGCCAGCAGCTTATTCTCGGGGGATCAGCAGTACTTC
cdr3_aa: CASSLFSGDQQYF

v_call: TRBV4-3
d_call: NA
j_call: TRBJ2-3
clone_size: NA
cdr3_nt: TGCGCCAGCAGCCAAGATGGTGGGGCAGGCGAGCAGTATTTT
cdr3_aa: CASSQDGGAGEQYF